Presented here are 27 T cell receptor beta chains from one specimen sequenced in a study of cytomegalovirus exposure and HLA in healthy donors. The PCR ran on 60 Vbeta and 13 Jbeta primers. The data were produced by immunoSEQ multiplex PCR, yet TCRdb's version contains in-frame clones alone and is incomplete. The sample shows under 200,000 clones, roughly 73% of them seen only once. The sequencing sample was made of PBMCs. These receptors were obtained from a middle-aged woman in good health and CMV-seropositive.

V is TRBV5-4 and J is TRBJ1-2; TRBD1 aligns across 9 bases. Per the germline V gene, CDR1 is SGHNT and CDR2 is YYREEE (reference sequence). This CDR3 is built from 14 residues. Trimming took 6 bases from V and 4 from J; bases not matched to a gene: 7. The CDR3 nucleotides are TGTGCCAGCAACGGGGGACAGGGCTCCTATGGCTACACCTTC. Its translation is CASNGGQGSYGYTF. The entire variable domain, with the rest obtained from reference TRBV5-4 and TRBJ1-2, is as follows: ETGVTQSPTHLIKTRGQQVTLRCSSQSGHNTVSWYQQALGQGPQFIFQYYREEENGRGNFPPRFSGLQFPNYSSELNVNALELDDSALYLCASNGGQGSYGYTFGSGTRLTVV.

This chain uses TRBV18 with TRBJ2-5; weak D call: TRBD2 (7 bases). The ends were cut back, 2 bases at V and 3 bases at J, with 13 bases in the middle. The CDR3 runs 15 residues. Germline V lookup: CDR1 KGHSH, CDR2 LQKENI. The CDR3 spells CASSPSGTLKETQYF. The CDR3 nucleotides are TGTGCCAGCTCACCAAGCGGGACACTGAAAGAGACCCAGTACTTC.

This chain joins TRBV7-9 and TRBJ2-1, with TRBD2 matching 8 bases. V lost 5 bases to trimming and J lost 0 bases; unmatched junction nucleotides: 15. The CDR3 contains 19 residues. The germline V gene has CDR1 SEHNR and CDR2 FQNEAQ (reference sequence). DNA for the CDR3: TGTGCCAGCAGCCCACCCTTGAGCGGGAGCGCCCGCTCCTACAATGAGCAGTTCTTC. As protein: CASSPPLSGSARSYNEQFF.

This chain joins TRBV6-1 and TRBJ2-7; 8 bases line up with TRBD1. Germline V gene data show CDR1 as MNHNS and CDR2 as SASEGT. Losses at the gene ends were 3 bases for V and 6 bases for J; bases not matched to a gene: 1. The CDR3 sequence is 12 residues long. CDR3 residues: CASSDTGGEQYF. In DNA form, the CDR3 reads TGTGCCAGCAGTGACACAGGGGGCGAGCAGTACTTC.

As concerns this clone: A read error may produce the germline difference seen at one junction end. This chain links TRBV7-9 with TRBJ2-3; D is ambiguous. Germline loops: CDR1 SEHNR, CDR2 FQNEAQ (reference sequence). The CDR3 spans 12 residues. The CDR3 loop reads CSSSLVLDTQYF. The DNA of the CDR3 is TGTTCCAGCAGCTTAGTCCTAGATACGCAGTATTTT.

This clone was counted a few times. This chain joins TRBV10-2 and TRBJ1-1; TRBD1 aligns across 9 bases. J lost 3 bases, V lost 6 bases, and 8 bases had no gene match. The V gene's germline CDR1 is WSHSY and CDR2 SAAADI. The CDR3 contains 15 residues. The CDR3 reads CASRNGQGRDTEAFF. As DNA, the CDR3 is TGCGCCAGCAGGAACGGACAGGGGCGGGACACTGAAGCTTTCTTT.

This clone was recorded only once. The chain employs TRBV18 and TRBJ2-2, with 10 bases lining up with TRBD1. V gave up 5 bases and J gave up 5 bases; unmatched junction bases: 8. The CDR3 has 16 residues. Germline values: CDR1 KGHSH, CDR2 LQKENI. Here the CDR3 DNA reads TGTGCCAGCTCAAGGACAGGGGGACTTCAAACCGGGGAGCTGTTTTTT. It translates to CASSRTGGLQTGELFF. Drawing the rest from reference TRBV18 and TRBJ2-2, the complete variable domain is NAGVMQNPRHLVRRRGQEARLRCSPMKGHSHVYWYRQLPEEGLKFMVYLQKENIIDESGMPKERFSAEFPKEGPSILRIQQVVRGDSAAYFCASSRTGGLQTGELFFGEGSRLTVL.

This chain connects TRBV5-4 to TRBJ2-1; D is perhaps TRBD1 (5 bases). Germline CDR1 reads SGHNT; CDR2 reads YYREEE (reference sequence). The CDR3 contains 16 residues. V was trimmed by 0 bases and J by 0 bases, leaving 10 bases between them. The CDR3 is CASSLDYRTSYNEQFF. DNA for the CDR3: TGTGCCAGCAGCTTGGATTACAGGACCTCCTACAATGAGCAGTTCTTC.

This clone was found once. CDR3 sequence reads: CASSWNPGDEQYF. CDR3 nucleotides: TGTGCCAGCAGCTGGAATCCGGGGGACGAGCAGTACTTC. The rearrangement joins TRBV11-1 to TRBJ2-7, with D possibly TRBD2 on 6 matching bases. Germline V gene lookup returns CDR1 SGHAT and CDR2 FQDESV (reference sequence). Trimming left V 4 bases short and J 5 bases short, with 12 bases between. The CDR3 runs to 13 residues. The variable domain in full, with the rest retrieved from reference TRBV11-1 and TRBJ2-7, is EAEVAQSPRYKITEKSQAVAFWCDPISGHATLYWYRQILGQGPELLVQFQDESVVDDSQLPKDRFSAERLKGVDSTLKIQPAELGDSAMYLCASSWNPGDEQYFGPGTRLTVT.

The J gene is TRBJ2-1, the V gene TRBV2; D perhaps matches TRBD1 (8 bases). This CDR3 has 15 amino acids. Trimming shortened V by 2 bases and J by 3 bases, and 11 bases separated the two germline ends. CDR1 is SNHLY, CDR2 FYNNEI, per germline. This chain's CDR3 is CASSENRGGYNEQFF. CDR3 in DNA: TGTGCCAGCAGTGAAAACAGGGGGGGCTACAATGAGCAGTTCTTC.

This chain connects TRBV28 to TRBJ2-3, with no clear D. The CDR3 is 11 amino acids. Germline V gene lookup returns CDR1 MDHEN and CDR2 SYDVKM. V lost 11 bases to trimming and J lost 6 bases, with 12 bases between them. Here the CDR3 DNA reads TGTGCCGCTGTTGTGCAGGATACGCAGTATTTT. Its protein product is CAAVVQDTQYF.

The V and J genes are TRBV7-2 and TRBJ2-2; 7 bases agree with TRBD1. The V gene's germline CDR1 is SGHTA and CDR2 FQGNSA. J gave up 4 bases and V 6 bases, and 5 bases lay outside the gene matches. This CDR3 is built from 14 residues. CDR3 in DNA: TGTGCCAGCAGGGAAAGGGGGCTCACCGGGGAGCTGTTTTTT. Translated: CASRERGLTGELFF. Full variable domain (outside the CDR3, taken from reference TRBV7-2 and TRBJ2-2): GAGVSQSPSNKVTEKGKDVELRCDPISGHTALYWYRQSLGQGLEFLIYFQGNSAPDKSGLPSDRFSAERTGGSVSTLTIQRTQQEDSAVYLCASRERGLTGELFFGEGSRLTVL.

The V call is TRBV6-1, the J call TRBJ1-2, with D tentatively TRBD1 (5 bases). Deletions cut 2 bases from V and 4 bases from J, with 14 bases between. CDR3 length: 15 amino acids. The germline V gene has CDR1 MNHNS and CDR2 SASEGT. The CDR3 loop reads CASSERAGRGYGYTF. The CDR3 DNA is TGTGCCAGCAGTGAAAGGGCAGGGAGGGGCTATGGCTACACCTTC.

This clone has only one observation. This chain uses TRBV6-5 with TRBJ2-1; a weak D match, TRBD2 (6 bases). The CDR3 is 15 residues long. V was cut by 3 bases and J by 4 bases, with 13 bases left in between. In germline, CDR1 is MNHEY, CDR2 SVGAGI. The CDR3 sequence is CASSYDRGFYNEQFF. In DNA, the CDR3 is TGTGCCAGCAGTTATGACCGGGGGTTTTACAATGAGCAGTTCTTC.

The chain recombines TRBV28 with TRBJ1-2, with 9 bases aligning to TRBD1. Germline V gene sequence: CDR1 MDHEN, CDR2 SYDVKM. The length of the CDR3 is 15 residues. V lost 8 bases and J lost 5; bases outside the gene matches: 12. CDR3 protein: CASGRPGQGLYGYTF. The CDR3 nucleotides are TGTGCCAGCGGGCGGCCGGGACAGGGTTTATATGGCTACACCTTC.

The V gene is TRBV7-9, the J gene TRBJ1-1; D remains ambiguous. The CDR3 sequence is 15 residues long. The V and J ends lost 1 base and 0 bases respectively, with 9 bases between them. Germline loops: CDR1 SEHNR, CDR2 FQNEAQ (reference sequence). CDR3 sequence (DNA): TGTGCCAGCAGCTTAGGGCAGTTGATGAACACTGAAGCTTTCTTT. Amino acid sequence: CASSLGQLMNTEAFF.

The chain links TRBV14 to TRBJ2-6; 10 bases fit TRBD1. Germline V gene lookup returns CDR1 SGHDN and CDR2 FVKESK. V lost 6 bases, J lost 1 base, and 0 bases stayed unmatched. The CDR3 totals 15 residues. The DNA of the CDR3 is TGTGCCAGCAGGGACAGGGGGTCTGGGGCCAACGTCCTGACTTTC. Residues: CASRDRGSGANVLTF.

The chain recombines TRBV28 with TRBJ2-2; 8 bases are shared with TRBD1. The length of the CDR3 is 16 residues. Germline V gene sequence: CDR1 MDHEN, CDR2 SYDVKM. V trimming: 8 bases; J trimming: 1 base; junction bases outside the gene matches: 9. CDR3 in amino acids: CASFSHGTGNTGELFF. The CDR3 coding sequence is TGTGCCAGCTTTTCGCACGGGACAGGGAACACCGGGGAGCTGTTTTTT.

The CDR3 nucleotides read TGTGCCAGCAGCGTTAGCCTTGGACAGGGAGTTGGTGAAAAACTGTTTTTT. It encodes CASSVSLGQGVGEKLFF. The chain carries TRBV5-4 and TRBJ1-4; 8 bases map to TRBD1. Losses at the gene ends were 4 bases for V and 7 bases for J; bases not matched to a gene: 15. From germline, CDR1 is SGHNT and CDR2 YYREEE (reference sequence). This CDR3 has 17 residues.

The V and J genes are TRBV5-1 and TRBJ2-7; D is undetermined. Germline V CDR1 and CDR2: SGHRS, YFSETQ. The CDR3 contains 13 residues. V was trimmed by 4 bases and J by 2 bases, leaving 10 bases between them. Here the CDR3 reads CASSKELTYEQYF. The CDR3, as DNA: TGCGCCAGCAGCAAGGAGCTAACCTACGAGCAGTACTTC. Full variable domain (outside the CDR3, taken from reference TRBV5-1 and TRBJ2-7): KAGVTQTPRYLIKTRGQQVTLSCSPISGHRSVSWYQQTPGQGLQFLFEYFSETQRNKGNFPGRFSGRQFSNSRSEMNVSTLELGDSALYLCASSKELTYEQYFGPGTRLTVT.

This chain uses TRBV5-1 with TRBJ2-7; 7 bases are a match to TRBD1. V dropped 4 bases and J dropped 5; count of bases not matched to a gene: 12. CDR3 length: 15 amino acids. The germline gives CDR1 SGHRS, CDR2 YFSETQ. CDR3 nucleotide sequence: TGCGCCAGCAGCAGAGCAGAGGGGGCAGGGAACGAGCAGTACTTC. Translation: CASSRAEGAGNEQYF. The variable domain in full, with the rest retrieved from reference TRBV5-1 and TRBJ2-7, is KAGVTQTPRYLIKTRGQQVTLSCSPISGHRSVSWYQQTPGQGLQFLFEYFSETQRNKGNFPGRFSGRQFSNSRSEMNVSTLELGDSALYLCASSRAEGAGNEQYFGPGTRLTVT.

The chain combines TRBV11-2 with TRBJ1-1; D is unresolved. V was shortened by 10 bases and J by 0 bases, with 12 bases between the two germline ends. The length of the CDR3 is 13 residues. CDR1 and CDR2 (germline): SGHAT, FQNNGV. DNA for the CDR3: TGTGCCACTCGAACAAACATGAACACTGAAGCTTTCTTT. It encodes CATRTNMNTEAFF.

V and J are TRBV11-2 and TRBJ2-2; D gene ambiguous. V gave up 2 bases and J gave up 1 base, with 5 bases separating them. CDR1 is SGHAT and CDR2 is FQNNGV in the germline V gene. The CDR3 consists of 14 residues. In DNA, the CDR3 is TGTGCCAGCAGCTTAACGGGGAACACCGGGGAGCTGTTTTTT. This gives the protein CASSLTGNTGELFF. The full variable domain, completed using reference TRBV11-2 and TRBJ2-2, is EAGVAQSPRYKIIEKRQSVAFWCNPISGHATLYWYQQILGQGPKLLIQFQNNGVVDDSQLPKDRFSAERLKGVDSTLKIQPAKLEDSAVYLCASSLTGNTGELFFGEGSRLTVL.

This clone was seen a few times. V usage is TRBV29-1 and J usage is TRBJ2-7; the D gene is possibly TRBD2 (6 bases). Trimming removed 3 bases from V and 4 bases from J, with 13 bases in between. This CDR3 has 13 amino acids. CDR1 and CDR2 from the germline V gene are SQVTM and ANQGSEA. In DNA, the CDR3 is TGCAGCGTTGATTCGGGGGTGGGGTACGAGCAGTACTTC. It translates to CSVDSGVGYEQYF.

The V gene is TRBV28, the J gene TRBJ1-5; a weak D match, TRBD1 (5 bases). The germline V gene encodes CDR1 MDHEN and CDR2 SYDVKM. The CDR3 is made up of 17 amino acids. V was clipped by 2 bases and J by 0 bases, with 14 bases between them. CDR3 sequence reads: CASSLRGELPSNQPQHF. The CDR3 coding sequence is TGTGCCAGCAGTTTACGGGGGGAACTCCCTAGCAATCAGCCCCAGCATTTT.

This clone appeared a single time. This chain connects TRBV6-6 to TRBJ2-5; 9 bases match TRBD2. With V trimmed by 2 bases and J by 0 bases, 4 bases remained unmatched. Per germline, CDR1 MNHNY and CDR2 SVGAGI (reference sequence). CDR3 length: 16 residues. As DNA, the CDR3 is TGTGCCAGCAGTTACAAGGCGGGAGGGAACCAAGAGACCCAGTACTTC. The encoded protein is CASSYKAGGNQETQYF.

This clone was counted only a few times. V and J are TRBV11-2 and TRBJ1-5, with a possible D match to TRBD1 (5 bases). V gave up 5 bases and J gave up 6 bases, with 11 bases separating them. CDR1 and CDR2 (germline): SGHAT, FQNNGV. The CDR3 is 13 residues long. The DNA of the CDR3 is TGTGCCAGCAGCGCGCAGGGCCTTCAGCCCCAGCATTTT. It specifies CASSAQGLQPQHF.